A selection of T cell receptor beta chains follows, all from one sample in a study of regulatory T cells in long-lasting Graves disease. Via MiXCR, TCRdb re-called the multiplex PCR reads, giving one row per CDR3 protein. The sample lists roughly 560,000 distinct CDR3 sequences, about 16% occurring once. The same sample was also studied in work on T cells in Graves' hyperthyroidism and ophthalmopathy.

The sample consisted of peripheral blood mononuclear cells (PBMCs), taken at new diagnosis, from a patient treated with antithyroid drugs. Receptor source: a middle-aged woman with Graves disease. Each CDR3 is given with its conserved first and last residue. Each record gives: CDR3 protein, D gene, V gene, J gene. The D gene is left open where the match is weak.

CDR3 protein: CSAGADTIYF; D gene: NA; V gene: TRBV29-1; J gene: TRBJ1-3
CDR3 protein: CSAREADGPQHF; D gene: NA; V gene: TRBV20-1; J gene: TRBJ1-5
CDR3 protein: CASGLVWDPYEQYF; D gene: NA; V gene: TRBV12-5; J gene: TRBJ2-7
CDR3 protein: CASSFDLGGGPRDGYTF; D gene: NA; V gene: TRBV12-3/TRBV12-4; J gene: TRBJ1-2
CDR3 protein: CASSLGGRDEQFF; D gene: NA; V gene: TRBV7-6; J gene: TRBJ2-1
CDR3 protein: CSARGQVTEAFF; D gene: TRBD1; V gene: TRBV20-1; J gene: TRBJ1-1
CDR3 protein: CASSQEGVRANRSPLHF; D gene: NA; V gene: TRBV4-1; J gene: TRBJ1-6
CDR3 protein: CASSPQGSGEQYF; D gene: NA; V gene: TRBV14; J gene: TRBJ2-7
CDR3 protein: CASNSGTAPYGYTF; D gene: TRBD1; V gene: TRBV28; J gene: TRBJ1-2
CDR3 protein: CASSSGQVTPGSQYF; D gene: TRBD1; V gene: TRBV2; J gene: TRBJ2-3
CDR3 protein: CASTLRRTNTEAFF; D gene: NA; V gene: TRBV3-1; J gene: TRBJ1-1
CDR3 protein: CSVARTDYGYTF; D gene: NA; V gene: TRBV29-1; J gene: TRBJ1-2
CDR3 protein: CASSSRQAPVPFTEAFF; D gene: NA; V gene: TRBV13; J gene: TRBJ1-1
CDR3 protein: CASSRDREYYGYTF; D gene: TRBD1; V gene: TRBV28; J gene: TRBJ1-2
CDR3 protein: CASSGDRAQPQHF; D gene: TRBD1; V gene: TRBV18; J gene: TRBJ1-5
CDR3 protein: CASSQEFGESSYNEQFF; D gene: NA; V gene: TRBV3-1; J gene: TRBJ2-1
CDR3 protein: CASSRGTGTYNSPLHF; D gene: TRBD1; V gene: TRBV19; J gene: TRBJ1-6
CDR3 protein: CASSIGQFQRTDTQYF; D gene: NA; V gene: TRBV5-1; J gene: TRBJ2-3
CDR3 protein: CASSLGAETQYF; D gene: NA; V gene: TRBV7-9; J gene: TRBJ2-5
CDR3 protein: CASGWTEKNIQYF; D gene: NA; V gene: TRBV2; J gene: TRBJ2-4
CDR3 protein: CAWSTGTGRSPQHF; D gene: TRBD1; V gene: TRBV30; J gene: TRBJ1-5
CDR3 protein: CSVFHSTGYPEAFF; D gene: TRBD1; V gene: TRBV29-1; J gene: TRBJ1-1